The 23 T cell receptor beta chains in this list originate from one sample, sequenced in a study of T cells after yellow fever vaccination. TCRdb reanalysed the 5' RACE reads using MiXCR and keeps one entry per CDR3 protein. The sample records 610,000 or so distinct CDR3 sequences, about 12% being singletons. Sequencing used PBMCs, obtained on the day of the yellow fever booster vaccination. All receptors derive from a man aged 30-40 years who received the YFV17D yellow fever vaccine.

The rearrangement uses TRBV20-1 and TRBJ2-3; 9 bases are a match to TRBD2. J gave up 7 bases and V 3 bases, and 8 bases lay outside the gene matches. Germline V lookup: CDR1 DFQATT, CDR2 SNEGSKA (reference sequence). This CDR3 is 14 amino acids long. CDR3: CSASDTSGPHTQYF. CDR3 bases: TGCAGTGCTAGTGATACTAGCGGGCCACATACGCAGTATTTT.

This clonotype has at least ten counts. The chain links TRBV12-3 or TRBV12-4 to TRBJ2-7; D is uncertain. Deletions cut 5 bases from V and 5 bases from J, with 10 bases between. The CDR3 loop spans 12 amino acids. CDR3 bases: TGTGCCAGCAGTCCATCTCGAAACGAGCAGTACTTC. Translating gives CASSPSRNEQYF.

This chain uses TRBV3-1 with TRBJ2-7; TRBD1 aligns across 7 bases. Losses at the gene ends were 7 bases for V and 2 bases for J; bases not matched to a gene: 5. The CDR3 is 13 residues long. Germline assignment: CDR1 LGHDT and CDR2 YNNKEL (reference sequence). In DNA form, the CDR3 reads TGTGCCAGCACCCGACAGGGAACCTACGAGCAGTACTTC. Its translation: CASTRQGTYEQYF.

This clonotype has just a few counts. The chain uses TRBV6-2 or TRBV6-3 and TRBJ2-1, with 7 bases identical to TRBD2. The CDR3 has 14 amino acids. With V trimmed by 7 bases and J by 3 bases, 6 bases remained unmatched. Germline lookup yields CDR1 MNHEY and CDR2 SVGEGT. In DNA form, the CDR3 reads TGTGCCAGCAAGCAAGCGGGGCACTACAATGAGCAGTTCTTC. This gives the protein CASKQAGHYNEQFF.

There are many counts of this clonotype. This chain connects TRBV20-1 to TRBJ2-1; 8 bases line up with TRBD1. J gave up 6 bases and V 6 bases, and 10 bases lay outside the gene matches. This CDR3 comprises 14 residues. Per the germline V gene, CDR1 is DFQATT and CDR2 is SNEGSKA (reference sequence). CDR3 region: CSAQAGQDFNEQFF. CDR3 nucleotides: TGCAGTGCCCAGGCGGGACAGGACTTCAATGAGCAGTTCTTC.

The chain is built from TRBV21-1 and TRBJ2-7. TRBV21-1 is given as a pseudogene. There are 13 residues in the CDR3. The CDR3 sequence: CASSEKPSYEQYF. The CDR3 DNA reads as TGTGCCAGCAGCGAAAAACCTAGCTACGAGCAGTACTTC.

Only a few counts were recorded for this clonotype. The chain has TRBV30 and TRBJ2-6, with 8 nucleotides matching TRBD1. V was pared by 4 bases and J by 0 bases, with 17 bases of the junction left unmatched. Germline V gene data show CDR1 as GTSNPN and CDR2 as SVGIG (reference sequence). The CDR3 is 20 amino acids. The CDR3 protein is CAWTSTGRQGPNSGANVLTF. The CDR3, as DNA: TGTGCCTGGACCTCAACGGGGAGACAGGGGCCGAACTCTGGGGCCAACGTCCTGACTTTC.

This clonotype was found a few times. The chain recombines TRBV2 with TRBJ1-5, with D unclear. This CDR3 region has 16 residues. Trimming shortened V by 5 bases and J by 5 bases, and 19 bases separated the two germline ends. Germline V gene data show CDR1 as SNHLY and CDR2 as FYNNEI. CDR3 amino acids: CASSLTPLAYDQPQHF. DNA of the CDR3: TGTGCCAGCAGTTTAACCCCTCTCGCGTACGATCAGCCCCAGCATTTT.

The genes are TRBV9 and TRBJ2-5, with D tentatively TRBD2 (5 bases). The CDR3 spans 17 residues. Germline V gene sequence: CDR1 SGDLS, CDR2 YYNGEE. The ends were cut back, 0 bases at V and 1 base at J, with 16 bases in the middle. Written as DNA, the CDR3 is TGTGCCAGCAGCGTAGCCCCCTCGCGGGCGGGCCAAGAGACCCAGTACTTC. It codes for CASSVAPSRAGQETQYF.

The chain links TRBV7-9 to TRBJ2-5; the D is unclear. Germline V CDR1 and CDR2: SEHNR, FQNEAQ (reference sequence). Trimming stripped 5 bases from V and 5 bases from J, with 21 bases between. The CDR3 extends over 16 amino acids. CDR3 sequence reads: CASSTPPGSRRETQYF. The CDR3 DNA sequence: TGTGCCAGCAGCACACCCCCAGGCAGCCGTCGGGAGACCCAGTACTTC.

J is TRBJ2-3 and V is TRBV7-9; 12 bases line up with TRBD1. The germline CDR1 and CDR2 sequences are SEHNR and FQNEAQ (reference sequence). The junction had 5 bases not matched to a gene; V was cut back by 3 bases and J by 1 base. The CDR3 runs 17 residues. The CDR3 nucleotides read TGTGCCAGCAGCTTCCGGGACAGGGGGCTTGGCACAGATACGCAGTATTTT. It codes for CASSFRDRGLGTDTQYF.

V gene TRBV18 combines with J gene TRBJ2-1, with 8 bases that match TRBD1. The length of the CDR3 is 16 residues. V lost 0 bases, J lost 6 bases, and 7 bases stayed unmatched. From germline, CDR1 is KGHSH and CDR2 LQKENI. CDR3 sequence: CASSPPGQGISNEQFF. Written as DNA, the CDR3 is TGTGCCAGCTCACCACCAGGACAGGGAATTAGCAATGAGCAGTTCTTC.

This chain joins TRBV3-1 and TRBJ2-1; a weak D match, TRBD2 (6 bases). The CDR3 spans 13 residues. The germline CDR1 and CDR2 sequences are LGHDT and YNNKEL (reference sequence). V gave up 3 bases and J gave up 9 bases, with 12 bases separating them. CDR3 coding DNA: TGTGCCAGCAGCCAGGTAGCGGACCTTGAGCAGTTCTTC. Its protein is CASSQVADLEQFF.

The genes are TRBV5-4 and TRBJ2-6, with no clear D. CDR3 length equals 14 residues. V lost 4 bases and J 2 bases, leaving 7 bases between the germline ends. The germline V gene has CDR1 SGHNT and CDR2 YYREEE (reference sequence). CDR3 nucleotides: TGTGCCAGCAGCCCCGAGGCTGGGGCCAACGTCCTGACTTTC. Amino acids: CASSPEAGANVLTF.

V is TRBV19 and J is TRBJ2-1; 11 bases are a match to TRBD2. The CDR3 spans 16 residues. The J segment lost 7 bases and the V segment lost 6 bases, leaving 11 bases of the junction unmatched. Germline V gene sequence: CDR1 LNHDA, CDR2 SQIVND (reference sequence). DNA for the CDR3: TGTGCCAGTAGGACCACCGGACTAGCGGGTCTAAATGAGCAGTTCTTC. It translates to CASRTTGLAGLNEQFF.

The chain combines TRBV18 with TRBJ2-5; D may correspond to TRBD1 or TRBD2 (5 bases each). Germline assignment: CDR1 KGHSH and CDR2 LQKENI. CDR3 size: 13 residues. V was pared by 3 bases and J by 4 bases, with 9 bases between. The CDR3 nucleotides read TGTGCCAGCTCACCGGGGACGAGAGAGACCCAGTACTTC. Amino acid sequence: CASSPGTRETQYF.

This clonotype was counted a few times. The genes are TRBV28 and TRBJ2-3; D is possibly TRBD2 (7 bases). CDR3 length equals 15 residues. V was trimmed by 6 bases and J by 6 bases, leaving 19 bases between them. The germline V gene has CDR1 MDHEN and CDR2 SYDVKM. This CDR3 is CASRVGGTSADTQYF. CDR3 in DNA: TGTGCCAGCAGGGTGGGGGGGACATCCGCGGATACGCAGTATTTT. Full variable domain (remainder filled in from reference TRBV28 and TRBJ2-3): DVKVTQSSRYLVKRTGEKVFLECVQDMDHENMFWYRQDPGLGLRLIYFSYDVKMKEKGDIPEGYSVSREKKERFSLILESASTNQTSMYLCASRVGGTSADTQYFGPGTRLTVL.

This clonotype occurred a few times. The rearrangement joins TRBV20-1 to TRBJ1-5, with unresolved D. This CDR3 comprises 14 residues. V shed 6 bases and J shed 5 bases, with 17 bases lying between them. Germline CDR1 reads DFQATT; CDR2 reads SNEGSKA (reference sequence). DNA for the CDR3: TGCAGTGCCATGGACTCTTCTGGCGATCAGCCCCAGCATTTT. It specifies CSAMDSSGDQPQHF.

The rearrangement links TRBV20-1 to TRBJ2-7; TRBD1 aligns across 12 bases. Per germline, CDR1 DFQATT and CDR2 SNEGSKA (reference sequence). This CDR3 is 14 amino acids long. V was pared by 3 bases and J by 4 bases, with 4 bases of the junction left unmatched. CDR3: CSARGQGAIYEQYF. CDR3 in DNA: TGCAGTGCTAGGGGACAGGGGGCAATATACGAGCAGTACTTC.

A few counts support this clonotype. V gene TRBV2 combines with J gene TRBJ1-5; the D gene is possibly TRBD1 (5 bases). Germline CDR1 is SNHLY and CDR2 is FYNNEI. Trimming pared 11 bases from V and 2 bases from J, leaving 16 bases between. This CDR3 is 14 amino acids long. The CDR3, as DNA: TGTGCCTGCGGGGGGGAACGGGGCAATCAGCCCCAGCATTTT. It codes for CACGGERGNQPQHF.

This clonotype came up a few times. CDR3 loop: CASRPAGSEYNEQFF. CDR3 in DNA: TGTGCCAGCAGACCCGCGGGTAGCGAATACAATGAGCAGTTCTTC. The genes are TRBV6-2 or TRBV6-3 and TRBJ2-1; D might be TRBD2 (5 bases). Germline CDR1 is MNHEY and CDR2 is SVGEGT. The germline V and J ends were trimmed by 6 bases and 4 bases, with 16 bases remaining between them. The length of the CDR3 is 15 residues.

The V and J genes are TRBV7-9 and TRBJ1-1; D unclear. The V end was cut by 1 base, the J end by 7 bases, with 7 bases between. This CDR3 is built from 12 residues. Germline CDR1 reads SEHNR; CDR2 reads FQNEAQ (reference sequence). The CDR3 DNA is TGTGCCAGCAGCTTAGAAGACTTTGAAGCTTTCTTT. Translated, it gives CASSLEDFEAFF.

This sequence joins TRBV5-1 and TRBJ2-3, with D tentatively TRBD1 (5 bases). Trimming removed 0 bases at V and 2 bases at J, with 10 bases between. CDR1 is SGHRS, CDR2 YFSETQ, per germline. The CDR3 contains 15 residues. CDR3 residues: CASSLEVGPTDTQYF. In nucleotides, the CDR3 is TGCGCCAGCAGCTTGGAGGTGGGGCCCACAGATACGCAGTATTTT.